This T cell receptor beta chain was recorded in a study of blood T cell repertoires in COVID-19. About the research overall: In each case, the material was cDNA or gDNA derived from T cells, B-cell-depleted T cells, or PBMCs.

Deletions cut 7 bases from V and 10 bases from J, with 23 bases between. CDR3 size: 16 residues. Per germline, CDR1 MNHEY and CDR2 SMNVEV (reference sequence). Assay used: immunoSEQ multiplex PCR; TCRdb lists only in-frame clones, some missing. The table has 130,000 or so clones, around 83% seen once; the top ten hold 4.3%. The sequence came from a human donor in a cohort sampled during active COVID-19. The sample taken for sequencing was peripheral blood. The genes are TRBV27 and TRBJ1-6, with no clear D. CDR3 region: CASTSGLLSSDSPLHF. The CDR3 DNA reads TGTGCCAGCACGAGCGGTCTCCTTAGTTCAGACTCACCCCTCCACTTT.